This T cell receptor beta chain was captured in a study of blood T cell repertoires in COVID-19. Study information: COVID-19 samples from acute and convalescent phases originated in the United States, Italy and Spain.

Under the authors' procedure: Reference gene primer amplification yielded estimated nucleated cell counts. TCRdb's table, derived via immunoSEQ multiplex PCR, lists solely in-frame clones and lacks some. Clonal size and the V and J genes are those of that table, whereas D and trimming came from the DNA. The sample yields about 320,000 clones, nearly 90% seen once. In this sample, this clone turned up once. The trim removed 0 bases at V and 7 bases at J, leaving 6 bases unmatched. The length of the CDR3 is 15 residues. Per the germline V gene, CDR1 is MNHEY and CDR2 is SVGAGI. This chain connects TRBV6-5 to TRBJ2-1; 7 nucleotides agree with TRBD2. The sequenced sample consisted of peripheral blood. The source is a woman aged 25 to 39 with COVID-19, enrolled during active disease. The CDR3 region is CASSYSQRGRNEQFF. The CDR3 DNA reads TGTGCCAGCAGTTACTCCCAGCGGGGTCGGAATGAGCAGTTCTTC.